The clone carrying this T cell receptor (beta chain) has a handful of counts. Its specificity is unknown. The data derive from a study of shared clonotypes between healthy human individuals. Unmatched junction bases numbered 5, after V lost 4 bases and J lost 3 bases. This CDR3 is built from 15 residues. CDR1 and CDR2 (germline): MDHEN, SYDVKM. Study-level results: Non-shared clonotypes had lower generation probabilities than those shared by all four donors. Shared across several donors were around 5% of the naive CD4 clonotypes.

All the donors were Caucasian adults who lived in Nashville, Tennessee. Data came from immunoSEQ multiplex PCR; TCRdb stores just in-frame clones and leaves some out. Of some 980,000 clones in the sample, approximately 80% were seen once. Input material: memory CD4+ T cells sorted from blood. The subset: CD45RA-negative fraction. This clonotype originated in a man aged 18 to 29 in good health. The chain carries TRBV28 and TRBJ1-1, with 10 bases identical to TRBD1. The CDR3 is CASSSRTGGDTEAFF. Here the CDR3 DNA reads TGTGCCAGCAGTTCCCGGACAGGGGGGGACACTGAAGCTTTCTTT.